The entry below gives a single TCR beta chain sequence along with its context. Its antigen remains unknown. The data stem from a study of T-cell reconstitution after alpha-beta-depleted transplantation in children. Regarding the study as a whole: TCRbeta diversity was high at day 60 in some patients (a result of surviving recipient T cells and thymic progenitors).

Germline V lookup: CDR1 SGDLS, CDR2 YYNGEE. Losses at the gene ends were 3 bases for V and 10 bases for J; bases not matched to a gene: 4. This CDR3 contains 12 residues. The library targeted TCRbeta and was prepared with unique molecular identifiers. TCRdb itself ran the PCR reads through MiXCR, one entry per CDR3 protein. Here the sample spans some 290,000 distinct CDR3 sequences, around 25% being singletons. The V gene is TRBV9, the J gene TRBJ2-1; TRBD1 matches at 7 bases. This specimen consisted of PBMCs, mostly from graft donor cells, obtained 180 days after TCRalphabeta/CD19-depleted stem cell transplant. The TCR sequence derives from a male patient under 18 who had a stem cell transplant for acute lymphoblastic leukemia, so the T cells may come from the graft donor. CDR3 nucleotide sequence: TGTGCCAGCAGCGCACAGGGGTACGAGCAGTTCTTC. Translation gives CASSAQGYEQFF.